One sample yielded the 8 T cell receptor beta chains listed below, sequenced in a study of blood T cell repertoires in COVID-19. Produced via immunoSEQ multiplex PCR; TCRdb's table is partial and in-frame only. The repertoire holds some 450,000 clones, with about 87% as singletons. The specimen was peripheral blood. The receptors were gathered from a woman aged 45-65 years with COVID-19, enrolled during active disease.

The table lists this clone with a count of one. The chain combines TRBV10-3 with TRBJ1-5; 8 bases agree with TRBD1. V shed 5 bases, J shed 7 bases, and the junction held 7 bases outside the gene matches. Germline loops: CDR1 ENHRY, CDR2 SYGVKD. This CDR3 has 14 amino acids. In DNA, the CDR3 is TGTGCCATCAGTCCACAGGGGGGCAGACAGCCCCAGCATTTT. The encoded protein is CAISPQGGRQPQHF.

V and J are TRBV6-1 and TRBJ2-7, with D uncertain. The germline V and J ends were trimmed by 1 base and 0 bases, with 4 bases remaining between them. CDR1 is MNHNS, CDR2 SASEGT, per germline. The CDR3 is 13 residues long. The CDR3 bases are TGTGCCAGCAGTGAAGACTACTCCTACGAGCAGTACTTC. Translated: CASSEDYSYEQYF.

This chain joins TRBV5-8 and TRBJ2-7, with 12 bases matching TRBD2. The V segment lost 4 bases and the J segment 4 bases; nucleotides outside the gene matches: 3. This CDR3 has 14 residues. The germline V gene has CDR1 SGHTS and CDR2 YDEGEE. Written as DNA, the CDR3 is TGTGCCAGCAGCCCTAGCGGGGGGGCTTACGAGCAGTACTTC. Its translation: CASSPSGGAYEQYF.

The J gene is TRBJ2-5, the V gene TRBV11-2; D gene unclear. The CDR3 spans 12 residues. Between the trimmed V and J ends, which lost 1 base and 5 bases, there was a span of 5 bases. The germline V gene has CDR1 SGHAT and CDR2 FQNNGV. The CDR3 nucleotides read TGTGCCAGCAGCTTAGTCGGTGAGACCCAGTACTTC. This codes for CASSLVGETQYF.

V and J are TRBV11-3 and TRBJ2-2, with D perhaps matching TRBD1 (6 bases). The CDR3 runs to 13 residues. Germline loops: CDR1 SGHNT, CDR2 YENEEA. V was shortened by 5 bases and J by 8 bases, with 12 bases between the two germline ends. DNA of the CDR3: TGTGCCAGCAGCATTAACAGGGTTGGGGAGCTGTTTTTT. Its translation: CASSINRVGELFF.

The chain uses TRBV14 and TRBJ2-3; a possible D gene is TRBD2 (5 bases). V was shortened by 5 bases and J by 2 bases, with 14 bases between the two germline ends. The germline gives CDR1 SGHDN, CDR2 FVKESK. CDR3 size: 15 residues. CDR3 sequence (DNA): TGTGCCAGCAGCGTTCTCGGAGGCCACACAGATACGCAGTATTTT. The encoded protein is CASSVLGGHTDTQYF.

The rearrangement uses TRBV6-2 or TRBV6-3 and TRBJ2-5; D is unresolved. V was clipped by 5 bases and J by 2 bases, with 6 bases between them. This CDR3 has 12 amino acids. CDR1 is MNHEY and CDR2 is SVGEGT in the germline V gene. The CDR3 DNA is TGTGCCAGCAGTCCCTATCAAGAGACCCAGTACTTC. It encodes CASSPYQETQYF.

This clone was seen only a few times. The J gene is TRBJ2-1, the V gene TRBV4-2, with 14 bases identical to TRBD2. There are 17 residues in the CDR3. Germline CDR1 reads LGHNA; CDR2 reads YNFKEQ. V was pared by 3 bases and J by 7 bases, with 8 bases of the junction left unmatched. CDR3 sequence (DNA): TGTGCCAGCAGCCAGACGACTAGCGGGGGGGTCGAAAATGAGCAGTTCTTC. The encoded protein is CASSQTTSGGVENEQFF.